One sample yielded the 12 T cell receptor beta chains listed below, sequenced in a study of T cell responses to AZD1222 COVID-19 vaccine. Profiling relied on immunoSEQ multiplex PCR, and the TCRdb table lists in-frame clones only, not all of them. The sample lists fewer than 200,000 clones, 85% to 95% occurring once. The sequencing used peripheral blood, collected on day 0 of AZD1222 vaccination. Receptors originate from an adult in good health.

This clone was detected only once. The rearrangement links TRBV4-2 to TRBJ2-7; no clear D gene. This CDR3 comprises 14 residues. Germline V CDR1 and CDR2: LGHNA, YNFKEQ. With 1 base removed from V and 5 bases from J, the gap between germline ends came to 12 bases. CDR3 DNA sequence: TGTGCCAGCAGCCAAGTGTCAGACCATCACGAGCAGTACTTC. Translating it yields CASSQVSDHHEQYF.

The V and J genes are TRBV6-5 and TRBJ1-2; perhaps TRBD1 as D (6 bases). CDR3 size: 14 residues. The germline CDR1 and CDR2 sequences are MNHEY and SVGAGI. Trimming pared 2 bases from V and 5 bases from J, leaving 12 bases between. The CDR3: CASSYGTRGYGYTF. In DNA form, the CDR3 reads TGTGCCAGCAGTTACGGGACAAGAGGATATGGCTACACCTTC.

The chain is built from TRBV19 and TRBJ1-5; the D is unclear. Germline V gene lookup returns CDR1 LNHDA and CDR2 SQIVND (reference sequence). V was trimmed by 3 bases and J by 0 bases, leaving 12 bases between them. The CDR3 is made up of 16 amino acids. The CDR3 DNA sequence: TGTGCCAGTAGTATCTCGGGCAGAAATAGCAATCAGCCCCAGCATTTT. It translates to CASSISGRNSNQPQHF.

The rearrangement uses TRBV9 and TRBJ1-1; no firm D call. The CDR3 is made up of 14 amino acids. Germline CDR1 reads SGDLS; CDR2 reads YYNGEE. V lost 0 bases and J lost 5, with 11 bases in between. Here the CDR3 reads CASSVGPGGTEAFF. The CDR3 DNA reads TGTGCCAGCAGCGTAGGCCCAGGAGGGACTGAAGCTTTCTTT.

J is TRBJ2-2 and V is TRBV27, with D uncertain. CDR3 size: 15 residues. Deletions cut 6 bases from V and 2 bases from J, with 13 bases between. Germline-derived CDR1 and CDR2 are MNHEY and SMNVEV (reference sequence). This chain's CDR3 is CASRISPQNTGELFF. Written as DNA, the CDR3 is TGTGCCAGCAGGATCAGCCCCCAAAACACCGGGGAGCTGTTTTTT.

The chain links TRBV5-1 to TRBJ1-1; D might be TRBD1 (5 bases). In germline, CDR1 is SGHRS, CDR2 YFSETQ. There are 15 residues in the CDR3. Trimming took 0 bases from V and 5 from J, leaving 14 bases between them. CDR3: CASSLVVGVRTEAFF. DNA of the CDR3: TGCGCCAGCAGCTTGGTGGTGGGGGTTAGAACTGAAGCTTTCTTT.

The CDR3 DNA follows: TGTGCCAGCGGTTCCCCGGGATCAGGTAATCAGCCCCAGCATTTT. Translating gives CASGSPGSGNQPQHF. The chain recombines TRBV28 with TRBJ1-5, with no clear D. The germline gives CDR1 MDHEN, CDR2 SYDVKM. V gave up 8 bases and J gave up 4 bases, with 18 bases separating them. The length of the CDR3 is 15 residues.

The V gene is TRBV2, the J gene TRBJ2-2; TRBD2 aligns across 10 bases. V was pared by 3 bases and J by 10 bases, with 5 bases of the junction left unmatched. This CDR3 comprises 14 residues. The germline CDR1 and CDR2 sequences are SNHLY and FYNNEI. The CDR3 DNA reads TGTGCCAGCAGTGATATCAGCGGGGGGGAGGAGCTGTTTTTT. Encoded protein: CASSDISGGEELFF.

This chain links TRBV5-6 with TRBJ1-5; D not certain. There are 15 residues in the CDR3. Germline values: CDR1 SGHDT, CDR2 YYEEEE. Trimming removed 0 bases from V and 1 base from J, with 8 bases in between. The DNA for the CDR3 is TGTGCCAGCAGCTTGGGGGCCACCAGCAATCAGCCCCAGCATTTT. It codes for CASSLGATSNQPQHF.

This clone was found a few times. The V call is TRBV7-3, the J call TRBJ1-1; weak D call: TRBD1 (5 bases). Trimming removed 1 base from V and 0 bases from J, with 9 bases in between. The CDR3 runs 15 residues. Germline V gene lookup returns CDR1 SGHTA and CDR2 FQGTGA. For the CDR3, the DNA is TGTGCCAGCAGCTTAAGCGCAGGGATGAACACTGAAGCTTTCTTT. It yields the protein CASSLSAGMNTEAFF.

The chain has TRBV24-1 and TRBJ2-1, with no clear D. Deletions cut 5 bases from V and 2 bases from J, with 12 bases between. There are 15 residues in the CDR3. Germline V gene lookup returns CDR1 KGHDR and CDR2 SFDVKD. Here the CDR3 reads CATSVRHHPYNEQFF. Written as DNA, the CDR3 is TGTGCCACCAGTGTTCGGCACCACCCCTACAATGAGCAGTTCTTC.

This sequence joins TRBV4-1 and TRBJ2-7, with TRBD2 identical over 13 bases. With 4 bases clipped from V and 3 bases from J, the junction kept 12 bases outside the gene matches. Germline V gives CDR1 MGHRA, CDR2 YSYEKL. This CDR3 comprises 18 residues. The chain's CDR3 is CASSPISSGTSGDYEQYF. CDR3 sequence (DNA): TGCGCCAGCAGCCCGATATCTTCCGGGACTAGCGGGGACTACGAGCAGTACTTC.